This T cell receptor beta chain originates from a study of tumor-infiltrating lymphocytes in primary liver carcinoma. Joint extraction of RNA and DNA used about 17-31 mg of bulk tissue that was unsorted. Each individual tumor supplied samples from five separate regions. The input was 500 ng total RNA; TCR beta cDNA was made from it with a constant-region primer. Three nested multiplex PCR rounds, a slightly modified ARM-PCR method, built the TCR beta libraries. The first two PCR rounds, around 10 cycles each, used TRBV1-TRBV30 forward primers and a C-beta reverse primer. TCRdb re-called the multiplex PCR reads with MiXCR, one entry per CDR3 protein. The table records some 20,000 distinct CDR3 sequences, around 79% of them present only once. V shed 8 bases and J shed 8 bases, with 18 bases lying between them. CDR3 size: 12 residues. Germline V gene data show CDR1 as SQVTM and CDR2 as ANQGSEA. Overall study results and limits: Tumors significantly exceeded blood in top-250-clone fraction (p = 0.039).

Comment on this clonotype: Antigen specificity is unknown.

V usage is TRBV29-1 and J usage is TRBJ1-2; D uncertain. The sample taken for sequencing was liver tumor tissue from sampling region 4. Subset of the sample: tumor region T4, right-lateral pole. This sequence originates from a young woman with primary liver carcinoma and hepatitis B virus infection. CDR3 coding DNA: TGCAGCCTTCTCAATTGGGGTGACGGCTACACCTTC. As protein: CSLLNWGDGYTF.